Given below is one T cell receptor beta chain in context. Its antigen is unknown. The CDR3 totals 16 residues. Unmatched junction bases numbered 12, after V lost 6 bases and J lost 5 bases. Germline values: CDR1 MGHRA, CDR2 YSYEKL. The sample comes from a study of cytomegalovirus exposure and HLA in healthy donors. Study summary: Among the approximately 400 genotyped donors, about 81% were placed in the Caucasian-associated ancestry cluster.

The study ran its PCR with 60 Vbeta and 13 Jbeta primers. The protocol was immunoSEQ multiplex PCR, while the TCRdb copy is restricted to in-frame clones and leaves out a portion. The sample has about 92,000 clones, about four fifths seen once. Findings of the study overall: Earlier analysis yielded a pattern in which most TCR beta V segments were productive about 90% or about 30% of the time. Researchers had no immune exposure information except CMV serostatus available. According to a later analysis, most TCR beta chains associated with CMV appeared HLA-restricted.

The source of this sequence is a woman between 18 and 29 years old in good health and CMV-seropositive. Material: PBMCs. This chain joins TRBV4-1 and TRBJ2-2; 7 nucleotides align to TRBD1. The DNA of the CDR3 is TGCGCCAGCAGGTTTGGACGGACAGGCCGAACCGGGGAGCTGTTTTTT. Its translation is CASRFGRTGRTGELFF.